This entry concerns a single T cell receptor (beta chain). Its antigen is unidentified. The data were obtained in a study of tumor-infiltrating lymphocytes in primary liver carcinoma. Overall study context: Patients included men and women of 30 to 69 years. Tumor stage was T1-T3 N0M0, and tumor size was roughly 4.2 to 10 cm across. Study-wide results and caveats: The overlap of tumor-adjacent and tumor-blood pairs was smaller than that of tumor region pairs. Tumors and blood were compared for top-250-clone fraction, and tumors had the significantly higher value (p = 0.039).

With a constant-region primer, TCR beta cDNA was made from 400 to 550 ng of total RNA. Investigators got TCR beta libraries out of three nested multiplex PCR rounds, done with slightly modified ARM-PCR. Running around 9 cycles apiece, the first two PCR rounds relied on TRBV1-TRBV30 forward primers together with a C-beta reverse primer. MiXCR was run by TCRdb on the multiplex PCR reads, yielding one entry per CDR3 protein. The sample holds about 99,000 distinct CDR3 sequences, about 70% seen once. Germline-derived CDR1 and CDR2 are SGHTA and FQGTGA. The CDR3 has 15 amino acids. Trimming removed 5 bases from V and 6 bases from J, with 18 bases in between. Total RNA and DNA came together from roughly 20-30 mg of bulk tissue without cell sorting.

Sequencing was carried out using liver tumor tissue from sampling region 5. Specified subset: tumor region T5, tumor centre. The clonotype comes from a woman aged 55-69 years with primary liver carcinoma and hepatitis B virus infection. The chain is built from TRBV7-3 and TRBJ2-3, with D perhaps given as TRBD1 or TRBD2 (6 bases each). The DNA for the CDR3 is TGTGCCAGCAGCGCCGGGGGCGGTTCCACGGATACGCAGTATTTT. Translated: CASSAGGGSTDTQYF.